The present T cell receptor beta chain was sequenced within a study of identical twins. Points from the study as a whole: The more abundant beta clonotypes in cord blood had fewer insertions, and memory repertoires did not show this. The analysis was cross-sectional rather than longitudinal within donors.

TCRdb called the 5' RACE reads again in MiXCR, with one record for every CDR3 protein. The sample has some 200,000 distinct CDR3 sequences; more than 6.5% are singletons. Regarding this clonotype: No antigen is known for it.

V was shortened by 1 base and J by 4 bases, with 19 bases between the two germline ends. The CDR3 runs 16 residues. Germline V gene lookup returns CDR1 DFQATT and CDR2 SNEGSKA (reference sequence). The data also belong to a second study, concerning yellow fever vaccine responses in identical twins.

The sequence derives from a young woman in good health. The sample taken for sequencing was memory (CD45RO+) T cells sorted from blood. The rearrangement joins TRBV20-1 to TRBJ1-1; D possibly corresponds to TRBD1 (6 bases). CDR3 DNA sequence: TGCAGTGCTAGAGCCCCAGGGGTGGGGGGTGGCACTGAAGCTTTCTTT. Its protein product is CSARAPGVGGGTEAFF.